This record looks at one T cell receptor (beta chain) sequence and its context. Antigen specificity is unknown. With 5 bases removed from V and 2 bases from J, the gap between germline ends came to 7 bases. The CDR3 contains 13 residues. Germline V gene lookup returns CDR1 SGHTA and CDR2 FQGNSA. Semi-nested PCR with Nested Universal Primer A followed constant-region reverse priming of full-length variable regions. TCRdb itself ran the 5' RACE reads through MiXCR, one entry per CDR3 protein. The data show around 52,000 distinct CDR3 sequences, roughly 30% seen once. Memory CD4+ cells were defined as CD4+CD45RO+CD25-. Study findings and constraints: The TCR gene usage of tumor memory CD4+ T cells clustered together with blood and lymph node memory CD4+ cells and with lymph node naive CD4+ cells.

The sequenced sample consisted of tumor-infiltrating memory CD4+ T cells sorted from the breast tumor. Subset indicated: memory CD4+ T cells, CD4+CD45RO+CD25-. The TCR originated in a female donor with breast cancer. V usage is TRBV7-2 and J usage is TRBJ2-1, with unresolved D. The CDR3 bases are TGTGCCAGCAGCGTACTACCCTACAATGAGCAGTTCTTC. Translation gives CASSVLPYNEQFF.